What follows are 5 T cell receptor beta chains derived from one specimen sequenced in a study of early T cells in non-severe SARS-CoV-2 infection. TCRdb re-analysed the 5' RACE reads in MiXCR, keeping a single row per CDR3 protein. This sample has 60,000 or so distinct CDR3 sequences; around 10% occur once, and the top ten carry around 17%. Sequencing input: whole blood. The receptors here all came from an adult who was a healthcare worker with PCR-confirmed SARS-CoV-2 infection or an uninfected control (not recorded which).

This clonotype was seen at least ten times. The chain's CDR3 is CATSQSNQPQHF. As DNA, the CDR3 is TGTGCCACCAGTCAGAGCAATCAGCCCCAGCATTTT. The rearrangement joins TRBV24-1 to TRBJ1-5; no definite D call. The CDR3 extends over 12 amino acids. Germline V gene lookup returns CDR1 KGHDR and CDR2 SFDVKD. Deletions cut 6 bases from V and 1 base from J, with 3 bases between.

This clonotype was seen at least ten times. The chain joins TRBV20-1 to TRBJ2-2, with D perhaps TRBD1 or TRBD2 (5 bases each). Trimming left V 7 bases short and J 5 bases short, with 14 bases between. This CDR3 comprises 13 residues. CDR1 and CDR2 (germline): DFQATT, SNEGSKA (reference sequence). The CDR3 DNA follows: TGCAGTGTCCCGGGGCGAAAAACCGGGGAGCTGTTTTTT. It codes for CSVPGRKTGELFF.

In this sample, this clonotype turned up a few times. The chain is built from TRBV28 and TRBJ1-2; unclear D gene. Trimming removed 3 bases from V and 6 bases from J, with 14 bases in between. The CDR3 extends over 14 amino acids. The V gene's germline CDR1 is MDHEN and CDR2 SYDVKM. This CDR3 reads CASSLTGNFHGYTF. The CDR3 bases are TGTGCCAGCAGTTTGACCGGAAATTTTCATGGCTACACCTTC.

The genes are TRBV6-1 and TRBJ2-7, with 8 bases lining up with TRBD2. Trimming removed 8 bases from V and 3 bases from J; junction bases left unmatched: 6. Germline CDR1 reads MNHNS; CDR2 reads SASEGT. This CDR3 has 13 residues. The CDR3 is CASVPGGVYEQYF. The DNA of the CDR3 is TGTGCCAGCGTACCGGGAGGGGTCTACGAGCAGTACTTC.

The table lists this clonotype with many counts. The chain has TRBV20-1 and TRBJ2-1; D ambiguous. The germline V gene has CDR1 DFQATT and CDR2 SNEGSKA (reference sequence). V was shortened by 5 bases and J by 5 bases, with 19 bases between the two germline ends. This CDR3 has 15 residues. CDR3 bases: TGCAGTGCTGATAGTGCTGCCGGTAGCCACAATGAGCAGTTCTTC. Its translation: CSADSAAGSHNEQFF.